Below, 2 T cell receptor beta chains from the same sample are listed, as sequenced in a study of T cell responses to AZD1222 COVID-19 vaccine. The repertoire was sequenced with immunoSEQ multiplex PCR; TCRdb's copy has only in-frame clones and lacks some. Of about 180,000 clones listed, 88% were seen once; the top ten hold around 10%. This specimen was peripheral blood, taken 28 days after the second AZD1222 dose. The receptor set was obtained from an adult who received the AZD1222 COVID-19 vaccine.

The chain links TRBV4-3 to TRBJ2-5; 7 nucleotides align to TRBD1. V lost 3 bases and J lost 1; bases outside the gene matches: 5. The CDR3 covers 15 residues. CDR1 is LGHNA and CDR2 is YSLEER in the germline V gene. CDR3 residues: CASSHRQGGQETQYF. CDR3 in DNA: TGCGCCAGCAGCCACCGACAGGGTGGCCAAGAGACCCAGTACTTC.

Only a few counts were recorded for this clone. The chain employs TRBV19 and TRBJ1-2; D is possibly TRBD1 (5 bases). Germline V gives CDR1 LNHDA, CDR2 SQIVND (reference sequence). This CDR3 has 14 amino acids. V dropped 7 bases and J dropped 2 bases, with 14 bases sitting between them. The DNA for the CDR3 is TGTGCCAGTACCCTACAGGATAAAAACTATGGCTACACCTTC. Amino acids: CASTLQDKNYGYTF.